This entry features one T cell receptor (beta chain) sequence. Its antigen is not known. TCRdb redid the calling of the 5' RACE reads with MiXCR, one entry per CDR3 protein. This table has about 500,000 distinct CDR3 sequences, around 20% appearing once. The germline V and J ends were trimmed by 2 bases and 7 bases, with 12 bases remaining between them. Germline V gene sequence: CDR1 SNHLY, CDR2 FYNNEI. CDR3 length: 14 residues. This sample was included in a study of T-cell memory formation after mild COVID-19. Study at large: For the most part, TCR clusters were specific to one donor. Overall study findings and caveats: There were some responding clones in pre-infection memory, which suggested that cross-reactive memory had joined.

The TCR originated in an adult woman who had mild COVID-19 (a few samples of this study predate the infection). Cell type and time point are not known. The gene calls are TRBV2 and TRBJ1-5; D unresolved. The sample was PBMCs or a T cell subset sorted from them (not recorded which). CDR3: CASSELGLGQPQHF. The CDR3 DNA reads TGTGCCAGCAGTGAATTGGGTTTAGGCCAGCCCCAGCATTTT.